These T cell receptor beta chains were read from a single sample in a study of cytomegalovirus exposure and HLA in healthy donors. Profiling relied on immunoSEQ multiplex PCR, and the TCRdb table lists in-frame clones only, not all of them. The sample shows about 140,000 clones, about three quarters of them seen only once. The sequencing input was PBMCs. The receptor source for this set is a woman in her 30s in good health and CMV-seronegative. The CDR3 runs from the conserved cysteine through the conserved F or W. The listing skips clone size in some rows; elsewhere it reads once, few, many or a size class.

>TRBV7-9|few|16|TRBJ2-1
CASSLALAGSYNEQFF
>TRBV5-6|-|18|TRBJ2-1
CASSQAIGGLAGYNEQFF
>TRBV11-3|few|16|TRBJ2-2
CASSPTSGSNTGELFF
>TRBV30|-|16|TRBJ2-2
CAWSAQGSRGTGELFF
>TRBV21-1|few|16|TRBJ2-7
CASSKERQVPHYEQYF
>TRBV19|-|16|TRBJ2-3
CASSTWEDPGTDTQYF
>TRBV7-2|-|17|TRBJ2-3
CASSLNPVLLSTDTQYF
>TRBV27|once|14|TRBJ2-5
CASSFERGQETQYF
>TRBV30|few|13|TRBJ2-5
CAWSKQGAGTQYF
>TRBV10-2|-|11|TRBJ2-3
CASSERGAQYF
>TRBV11-2|-|17|TRBJ1-5
CASSLTGHQTPNQPQHF
>TRBV4-1|-|15|TRBJ1-3
CASSHRTGFGNTIYF
>TRBV29-1|-|15|TRBJ2-7
CSVSHGTSGSYEQYF
>TRBV28|-|13|TRBJ1-3
CASRGQGGNTIYF
>TRBV19|once|10|TRBJ2-1
CALKYNEQFF